This T cell receptor (beta chain) was sequenced for a study of OX40 agonist ivuxolimab in advanced cancers. Measured with immunoSEQ multiplex PCR; TCRdb has only the in-frame clones, and not every one. The table lists about 94,000 clones, roughly 91% of them singletons, with approximately 0.29% in the top ten. This clonotype originated in an adult with an advanced solid tumor such as melanoma, head and neck, liver or kidney cancer. The sample was CD4+ or CD8+ T cells sorted from blood, taken in a trial of the OX40 agonist ivuxolimab.

This CDR3 is CASSLLVGTRTDTQYF. The CDR3 coding sequence is TGTGCCAGCAGCCTTCTGGTAGGGACGAGGACAGATACGCAGTATTTT. The chain uses TRBV11-2 and TRBJ2-3; perhaps D is TRBD1 or TRBD2 (5 bases each). CDR3 length: 16 amino acids. CDR1 SGHAT and CDR2 FQNNGV come from the germline V gene. V was pared by 5 bases and J by 3 bases, with 18 bases between.